Presented here are 17 T cell receptor beta chains from one specimen sequenced in a study of CD8 T cells in ankylosing spondylitis. A single record per CDR3 protein comes from TCRdb applying MiXCR to the 5' RACE reads. The sample contains 350,000 to 450,000 distinct CDR3 sequences, 20% to 30% of which appear only once. Study findings and constraints: What seemed typical of ankylosing spondylitis blood was a TCR beta motif built from several highly homologous variants.

No antigen has been assigned to these receptors. Sequencing was carried out using blood, either unsorted or a sorted T cell fraction (not recorded which). All receptors come from a male donor with ankylosing spondylitis.

The CDR3 protein is CASSEREEGAFF. The CDR3 DNA sequence: TGCGCCAGCAGTGAACGGGAAGAGGGAGCTTTCTTT. This chain joins TRBV10-1 and TRBJ1-1; D is uncertain. CDR1 and CDR2 (germline): WNHNN, SYGVQD (reference sequence). Trimming removed 3 bases from V and 10 bases from J, with 12 bases in between. CDR3 length equals 12 residues.

V is TRBV7-2 and J is TRBJ1-5; D perhaps matches TRBD1 (5 bases). The CDR3 is 15 amino acids. V dropped 5 bases and J dropped 0 bases, with 11 bases sitting between them. Germline CDR1 and CDR2: SGHTA and FQGNSA. The CDR3 region is CASSPGGNSNQPQHF. CDR3 nucleotides: TGTGCCAGCAGCCCGGGGGGGAATAGCAATCAGCCCCAGCATTTT.

This clonotype has only a few counts. The gene calls are TRBV12-3 or TRBV12-4 and TRBJ1-2, with TRBD1 matching 7 bases. Trimming took 4 bases from V and 3 from J; bases not matched to a gene: 5. The CDR3 consists of 14 residues. Here the CDR3 reads CASSSTGYYYGYTF. The CDR3 DNA follows: TGTGCCAGCAGTTCGACAGGGTATTACTATGGCTACACCTTC.

The chain couples TRBV20-1 to TRBJ2-2, with D tentatively TRBD1 or TRBD2 (5 bases each). Germline CDR1 and CDR2: DFQATT and SNEGSKA (reference sequence). The germline V and J ends were trimmed by 0 bases and 4 bases, with 15 bases remaining between them. The CDR3 is 16 residues long. The CDR3 protein is CSARDRRTGATGELFF. As DNA, the CDR3 is TGCAGTGCTAGAGATAGGCGGACCGGGGCCACCGGGGAGCTGTTTTTT.

The V call is TRBV20-1, the J call TRBJ2-3, with 9 bases lining up with TRBD1. This CDR3 contains 16 residues. V lost 5 bases to trimming and J lost 0 bases; unmatched junction nucleotides: 9. The germline V gene has CDR1 DFQATT and CDR2 SNEGSKA (reference sequence). CDR3 in DNA: TGCAGTGCTTCAGGACAGGGGATTTCTAGCACAGATACGCAGTATTTT. Translating gives CSASGQGISSTDTQYF.

The chain has TRBV6-2 or TRBV6-3 and TRBJ2-7; D unclear. The V end lost 2 bases, the J end lost 0 bases, and 14 bases lay between the germline ends. The germline V gene encodes CDR1 MNHEY and CDR2 SVGEGT. This CDR3 spans 16 amino acids. The CDR3 region is CASSYPQGVTSYEQYF. CDR3 DNA sequence: TGTGCCAGCAGTTACCCCCAAGGCGTGACCTCCTACGAGCAGTACTTC.

This clonotype has only a few counts. V usage is TRBV5-1 and J usage is TRBJ2-5; 11 bases line up with TRBD1. V was clipped by 7 bases and J by 2 bases; unmatched bases: 4. The CDR3 has 14 residues. CDR1 is SGHRS and CDR2 is YFSETQ in the germline V gene. The CDR3 region is CASGTGGLQETQYF. CDR3 DNA sequence: TGCGCCAGCGGGACAGGGGGACTGCAAGAGACCCAGTACTTC.

The chain is built from TRBV15 and TRBJ2-2; 9 bases agree with TRBD2. Germline lookup yields CDR1 LNHNV and CDR2 YYDKDF (reference sequence). CDR3 length: 18 amino acids. J lost 3 bases, V lost 1 base, and 9 bases had no gene match. CDR3 coding DNA: TGTGCCACCAGCAGAGCTCGATCTAGCGGGAAATACACCGGGGAGCTGTTTTTT. This encodes CATSRARSSGKYTGELFF.

This clonotype was found a few times. The chain couples TRBV29-1 to TRBJ2-1, with a possible D match to TRBD2 (6 bases). V was cut by 7 bases and J by 4 bases, with 20 bases left in between. Germline CDR1 and CDR2: SQVTM and ANQGSEA. This CDR3 contains 15 residues. CDR3 sequence: CSASYGRGPYNEQFF. The CDR3 coding sequence is TGCAGCGCCTCCTACGGGCGGGGCCCATACAATGAGCAGTTCTTC.

This rearrangement joins TRBV9 to TRBJ2-3; D could derive from TRBD1 or TRBD2 (5 bases each). V lost 4 bases to trimming and J lost 5 bases, with 17 bases between them. CDR1 SGDLS and CDR2 YYNGEE come from the germline V gene. This CDR3 is built from 15 residues. This CDR3 is CASSPLGEREDTQYF. The CDR3 DNA reads as TGTGCCAGCAGCCCACTGGGGGAGAGGGAAGATACGCAGTATTTT.

The chain links TRBV18 to TRBJ2-1; 8 bases line up with TRBD1. Trimming cost V 5 bases and J 6 bases; bases outside gene matches: 3. CDR3 length equals 13 residues. Germline V lookup: CDR1 KGHSH, CDR2 LQKENI. Here the CDR3 reads CASSSGQGNEQFF. CDR3 DNA: TGTGCCAGCTCATCCGGACAGGGCAATGAGCAGTTCTTC.

This chain connects TRBV15 to TRBJ2-7; D is undetermined. The ends were cut back, 0 bases at V and 6 bases at J, with 9 bases in the middle. This CDR3 contains 13 residues. Germline V gene data show CDR1 as LNHNV and CDR2 as YYDKDF (reference sequence). The CDR3 bases are TGTGCCACCAGCAGAGATATAGTCGGCGAGCAGTACTTC. It yields the protein CATSRDIVGEQYF.

The chain employs TRBV12-3 or TRBV12-4 and TRBJ2-1; maybe TRBD2 (6 bases). The CDR3 extends over 13 amino acids. With 7 bases removed from V and 5 bases from J, the gap between germline ends came to 12 bases. The CDR3 spells CASTWDWDNEQFF. The DNA for the CDR3 is TGTGCCAGCACCTGGGACTGGGACAATGAGCAGTTCTTC.

The genes are TRBV10-2 and TRBJ1-5; the D gene is possibly TRBD1 (5 bases). The CDR3 contains 14 residues. V was clipped by 4 bases and J by 2 bases, with 9 bases between them. In germline, CDR1 is WSHSY, CDR2 SAAADI. The CDR3 sequence: CASSGSGGNQPQHF. CDR3 in DNA: TGCGCCAGCAGTGGGTCGGGGGGCAATCAGCCCCAGCATTTT.

This clonotype was counted a single time. One end of the junction varies from germline; a read error may be responsible. The V call is TRBV28, the J call TRBJ2-1, with D maybe TRBD2 (5 bases). CDR3 length equals 16 residues. Germline CDR1 and CDR2: MDHEN and SYDVKM. CDR3 sequence: CASSASAEPSHNEQFF. As DNA, the CDR3 is TGTGCCAGCAGTGCTTCAGCGGAGCCCTCCCACAATGAGCAGTTCTTC. Full variable domain (rest looked up from reference TRBV28 and TRBJ2-1): DVKVTQSSRYLVKRTGEKVFLECVQDMDHENMFWYRQDPGLGLRLIYFSYDVKMKEKGDIPEGYSVSREKKERFSLILESASTNQTSMYLCASSASAEPSHNEQFFGPGTRLTVL.

The sample holds many counts of this clonotype. V usage is TRBV5-1 and J usage is TRBJ1-2; 7 bases are shared with TRBD1. This CDR3 is built from 13 residues. Looked up from germline, CDR1 is SGHRS and CDR2 is YFSETQ. The J segment lost 4 bases and the V segment lost 5 bases, leaving 5 bases of the junction unmatched. The CDR3 here is CASRLDRSYGYTF. The CDR3 nucleotides read TGCGCCAGCAGACTGGACAGGAGCTATGGCTACACCTTC. The full variable domain, in which reference TRBV5-1 and TRBJ1-2 provide the parts outside the CDR3, is KAGVTQTPRYLIKTRGQQVTLSCSPISGHRSVSWYQQTPGQGLQFLFEYFSETQRNKGNFPGRFSGRQFSNSRSEMNVSTLELGDSALYLCASRLDRSYGYTFGSGTRLTVV.

This clonotype came up many times. This chain connects TRBV24-1 to TRBJ2-1; 11 bases are a match to TRBD1. The germline V gene has CDR1 KGHDR and CDR2 SFDVKD. V lost 0 bases, J lost 8 bases, and 8 bases stayed unmatched. The length of the CDR3 is 17 residues. Written as DNA, the CDR3 is TGTGCCACCAGTGATTTGGGCGGACAGGGGGCGTTGGATGAGCAGTTCTTC. Translating it yields CATSDLGGQGALDEQFF.